This entry lists 3 T cell receptor beta chains sequenced from one sample in a study of cytomegalovirus exposure and HLA in healthy donors. 60 Vbeta and 13 Jbeta primers were used in PCR. Using immunoSEQ multiplex PCR, the repertoire was profiled, and TCRdb retains in-frame clones only, with some absent. In the table there are about 130,000 clones, approximately 78% of which are singletons. Input material: PBMCs. The receptors originated from a woman between 35 and 50 years old in good health and CMV-seropositive.

The chain couples TRBV19 to TRBJ2-1; 9 bases line up with TRBD2. The germline CDR1 and CDR2 sequences are LNHDA and SQIVND (reference sequence). This CDR3 comprises 16 residues. The V gene end was trimmed by 4 bases and the J gene end by 6 bases; junction bases not matched to a gene: 10. CDR3 protein: CASSTGLAQYLNEQFF. The CDR3 nucleotides are TGTGCCAGTAGTACCGGACTAGCGCAGTACCTCAATGAGCAGTTCTTC.

This chain uses TRBV5-1 with TRBJ2-1; 14 bases map to TRBD2. J was trimmed by 8 bases and V by 3 bases; bases with no gene match: 19. The CDR3 loop spans 20 amino acids. From germline, CDR1 is SGHRS and CDR2 YFSETQ. The CDR3 protein is CASSSNAGTSGSPRGDEQFF. In nucleotides, the CDR3 is TGCGCCAGCAGCTCAAACGCCGGGACTAGCGGGAGCCCACGCGGTGATGAGCAGTTCTTC.

The V call is TRBV9, the J call TRBJ1-2; unclear D gene. V was pared by 1 base and J by 3 bases, with 7 bases between. The CDR3 is 13 residues long. CDR1 and CDR2 (germline): SGDLS, YYNGEE. The CDR3 sequence is CASSVNSYYGYTF. In nucleotides, the CDR3 is TGTGCCAGCAGCGTAAACAGCTACTATGGCTACACCTTC.